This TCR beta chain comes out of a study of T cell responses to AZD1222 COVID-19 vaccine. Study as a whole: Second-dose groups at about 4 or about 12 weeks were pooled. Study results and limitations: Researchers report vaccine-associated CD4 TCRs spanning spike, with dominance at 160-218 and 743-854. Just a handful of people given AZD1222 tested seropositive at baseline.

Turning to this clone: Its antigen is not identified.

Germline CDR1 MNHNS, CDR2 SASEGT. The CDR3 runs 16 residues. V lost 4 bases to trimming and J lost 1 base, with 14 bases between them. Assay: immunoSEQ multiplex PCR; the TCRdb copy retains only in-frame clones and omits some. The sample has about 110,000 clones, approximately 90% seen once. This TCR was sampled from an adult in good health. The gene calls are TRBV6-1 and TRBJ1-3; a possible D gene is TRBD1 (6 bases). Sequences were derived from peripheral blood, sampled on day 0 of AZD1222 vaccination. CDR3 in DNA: TGTGCCAGCAGTGGCTTCTCGGGGGCGTCTGGAAACACCATATATTTT. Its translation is CASSGFSGASGNTIYF.